What follows are 29 T cell receptor beta chains derived from one specimen sequenced in a study of cytomegalovirus exposure and HLA in healthy donors. Primers for the PCR totalled 60 Vbeta and 13 Jbeta. Sequencing used immunoSEQ multiplex PCR; TCRdb keeps in-frame clones, though not all of them. The table records approximately 160,000 clones, nearly 80% of them present only once. The sequenced material came from PBMCs. All receptors derive from a male donor in good health and CMV-seronegative.

The chain couples TRBV7-6 to TRBJ1-2; 7 positions match TRBD1. Unmatched junction bases numbered 11, after V lost 10 bases and J lost 0 bases. Germline CDR1 and CDR2: SGHVS and FNYEAQ. The CDR3 is 15 residues long. The CDR3 is CATPQGTEPNYGYTF. The CDR3 DNA sequence: TGTGCCACACCCCAGGGGACAGAGCCTAACTATGGCTACACCTTC.

This clone turned up a few times. This chain connects TRBV7-2 to TRBJ1-1; a possible D gene is TRBD1 (6 bases). This CDR3 comprises 15 residues. The ends were cut back, 5 bases at V and 2 bases at J, with 15 bases in the middle. Germline values: CDR1 SGHTA, CDR2 FQGNSA. This CDR3 is CASSKTGTPNTEAFF. The CDR3 DNA reads as TGTGCCAGCAGCAAAACCGGGACACCAAACACTGAAGCTTTCTTT. The full variable domain, with the rest looked up from reference TRBV7-2 and TRBJ1-1, is GAGVSQSPSNKVTEKGKDVELRCDPISGHTALYWYRQSLGQGLEFLIYFQGNSAPDKSGLPSDRFSAERTGGSVSTLTIQRTQQEDSAVYLCASSKTGTPNTEAFFGQGTRLTVV.

The chain couples TRBV19 to TRBJ2-3; 9 nucleotides match TRBD2. The CDR3 covers 15 residues. From germline, CDR1 is LNHDA and CDR2 SQIVND (reference sequence). V shed 5 bases, J shed 8 bases, and the junction held 11 bases outside the gene matches. CDR3 in amino acids: CASSHQTSGLGTQYF. The CDR3 coding sequence is TGTGCCAGTAGTCATCAGACTAGCGGCCTCGGTACGCAGTATTTT.

The chain has TRBV12-5 and TRBJ2-2, with 14 bases matching TRBD2. Germline CDR1 reads LGHNT; CDR2 reads FRNRAP. The CDR3 sequence is 16 residues long. V shed 4 bases, J shed 6 bases, and the junction held 4 bases outside the gene matches. The CDR3 loop is CASGSSTSGGAGELFF. The CDR3 DNA reads as TGTGCTAGTGGTTCGTCGACTAGCGGGGGGGCCGGGGAGCTGTTTTTT.

As for this clone: A junction boundary mismatches the germline segment, possibly from a read error. The chain has TRBV7-9 and TRBJ1-1, with D uncertain. Germline V CDR1 and CDR2: SEHNR, FQNEAQ (reference sequence). This CDR3 is built from 15 residues. CDR3 region: CSSSLEGTENTEAFF. DNA for the CDR3: TGTTCCAGCAGCTTAGAAGGAACAGAGAACACTGAAGCTTTCTTT. The entire variable domain, with the rest obtained from reference TRBV7-9 and TRBJ1-1, is as follows: DTGVSQNPRHKITKRGQNVTFRCDPISEHNRLYWYRQTLGQGPEFLTYFQNEAQLEKSRLLSDRFSAERPKGSFSTLEIQRTEQGDSAMYLCSSSLEGTENTEAFFGQGTRLTVV.

This chain links TRBV5-1 with TRBJ1-2; D is possibly TRBD1 (6 bases). The germline V and J ends were trimmed by 2 bases and 4 bases, with 6 bases remaining between them. Germline CDR1 and CDR2: SGHRS and YFSETQ. The CDR3 contains 12 residues. The CDR3 loop reads CASSLQGYGYTF. The CDR3 region has the DNA TGCGCCAGCAGCTTACAGGGCTATGGCTACACCTTC. The full variable domain, in which reference TRBV5-1 and TRBJ1-2 provide the parts outside the CDR3, is KAGVTQTPRYLIKTRGQQVTLSCSPISGHRSVSWYQQTPGQGLQFLFEYFSETQRNKGNFPGRFSGRQFSNSRSEMNVSTLELGDSALYLCASSLQGYGYTFGSGTRLTVV.

This CDR3 reads CASSLAGVGGNEQFF. CDR3 DNA sequence: TGTGCCAGCAGTTTGGCGGGAGTCGGGGGCAATGAGCAGTTCTTC. The J gene is TRBJ2-1, the V gene TRBV28, with 7 bases lining up with TRBD2. Germline V gene data show CDR1 as MDHEN and CDR2 as SYDVKM. Trimming removed 3 bases from V and 6 bases from J; junction bases left unmatched: 8. CDR3 length: 15 amino acids.

This sequence joins TRBV2 and TRBJ1-1; TRBD1 aligns across 8 bases. The CDR3 length is 14 residues. The J segment lost 5 bases and the V segment lost 6 bases, leaving 8 bases of the junction unmatched. In germline, CDR1 is SNHLY, CDR2 FYNNEI. Written as DNA, the CDR3 is TGTGCCAGCAGGGCAGGGGGCGCGGGAACTGAAGCTTTCTTT. This sequence encodes CASRAGGAGTEAFF. The whole variable domain, filled in from reference TRBV2 and TRBJ1-1, reads EPEVTQTPSHQVTQMGQEVILRCVPISNHLYFYWYRQILGQKVEFLVSFYNNEISEKSEIFDDQFSVERPDGSNFTLKIRSTKLEDSAMYFCASRAGGAGTEAFFGQGTRLTVV.

A word on this clone: The same CDR3 is also encoded by other DNA sequences in this sample. V is TRBV5-1 and J is TRBJ1-4; possible D gene TRBD1, 6 bases. CDR1 and CDR2 (germline): SGHRS, YFSETQ. The CDR3 length is 14 residues. Trimming took 3 bases from V and 3 from J, leaving 9 bases between them. CDR3 in amino acids: CASSSGQPNEKLFF. The CDR3 DNA follows: TGCGCCAGCAGCTCGGGACAACCTAATGAAAAACTGTTTTTT.

This clone was found once. The chain combines TRBV19 with TRBJ2-1; D is undetermined. Trimming shortened V by 0 bases and J by 1 base, and 10 bases separated the two germline ends. Germline V gene lookup returns CDR1 LNHDA and CDR2 SQIVND (reference sequence). This CDR3 has 16 amino acids. The CDR3 coding sequence is TGTGCCAGTAGTATAGATGCGGCGGAGTCCTACAATGAGCAGTTCTTC. It encodes CASSIDAAESYNEQFF. The variable domain in full, with the rest retrieved from reference TRBV19 and TRBJ2-1, is DGGITQSPKYLFRKEGQNVTLSCEQNLNHDAMYWYRQDPGQGLRLIYYSQIVNDFQKGDIAEGYSVSREKKESFPLTVTSAQKNPTAFYLCASSIDAAESYNEQFFGPGTRLTVL.

The chain couples TRBV27 to TRBJ1-2; TRBD1 aligns across 8 bases. Germline V CDR1 and CDR2: MNHEY, SMNVEV (reference sequence). This CDR3 is 13 amino acids long. Trimming took 2 bases from V and 8 from J; bases not matched to a gene: 4. The CDR3 DNA reads as TGTGCCAGCAGTTTACAGGGGGCGGGAGGCTACACCTTC. This codes for CASSLQGAGGYTF.

The rearrangement uses TRBV6-5 and TRBJ2-2, with TRBD1 matching 12 bases. The trim removed 6 bases at V and 6 bases at J, leaving 2 bases unmatched. Germline CDR1 MNHEY, CDR2 SVGAGI. The CDR3 is 14 residues long. The CDR3 DNA sequence: TGTGCCAGCAGGGGACAGGGGGCGGCCGGGGAGCTGTTTTTT. This sequence encodes CASRGQGAAGELFF.

As for this clone: The junction and the germline gene differ at one end; a read error may be behind it. This chain joins TRBV9 and TRBJ1-2; no definite D call. CDR3 length equals 15 residues. Germline assignment: CDR1 SGDLS and CDR2 YYNGEE. CDR3 sequence: CAGSAWGMGGDGYTF. The CDR3 DNA reads as TGTGCCGGCAGCGCCTGGGGAATGGGCGGGGATGGCTACACCTTC.

This clone was seen only a few times. This chain connects TRBV7-3 to TRBJ2-3; 7 bases align to TRBD1. Germline trimming cut 7 bases from V and 2 bases from J; bases unmatched to any gene: 6. The CDR3 loop spans 14 amino acids. The germline gives CDR1 SGHTA, CDR2 FQGTGA. The CDR3 bases are TGTGCCAGCAATAAGGGGGCGCCCACAGATACGCAGTATTTT. This encodes CASNKGAPTDTQYF.

This clone was detected only a few times. The chain carries TRBV30 and TRBJ2-2; 8 nucleotides line up with TRBD1. Germline values: CDR1 GTSNPN, CDR2 SVGIG (reference sequence). The length of the CDR3 is 16 residues. V lost 3 bases, J lost 6 bases, and 12 bases stayed unmatched. In DNA form, the CDR3 reads TGTGCCTGGAGGGGCCGGGGTATACAGGGGGCCGGGGAGCTGTTTTTT. Its protein is CAWRGRGIQGAGELFF. The complete variable domain, with remaining parts taken from reference TRBV30 and TRBJ2-2, reads SQTIHQWPATLVQPVGSPLSLECTVEGTSNPNLYWYRQAAGRGLQLLFYSVGIGQISSEVPQNLSASRPQDRQFILSSKKLLLSDSGFYLCAWRGRGIQGAGELFFGEGSRLTVL.

This rearrangement joins TRBV2 to TRBJ1-5; no definite D call. Germline V gene data show CDR1 as SNHLY and CDR2 as FYNNEI. The CDR3 is 15 residues long. V was trimmed by 4 bases and J by 4 bases, leaving 14 bases between them. The CDR3 nucleotides are TGTGCCAGCAGTGGCGATCTCTCGGGGAATCAGCCCCAGCATTTT. Residues: CASSGDLSGNQPQHF. The full variable domain, rest sourced from reference TRBV2 and TRBJ1-5, is EPEVTQTPSHQVTQMGQEVILRCVPISNHLYFYWYRQILGQKVEFLVSFYNNEISEKSEIFDDQFSVERPDGSNFTLKIRSTKLEDSAMYFCASSGDLSGNQPQHFGDGTRLSIL.

CDR3 bases: TGTGCCAGCTCACCAATGACGGGACAGTACCAAGAGACCCAGTACTTC. Amino acid sequence: CASSPMTGQYQETQYF. The rearrangement joins TRBV18 to TRBJ2-5, with TRBD1 matching 7 bases. The trim removed 2 bases at V and 0 bases at J, leaving 6 bases unmatched. The CDR3 is made up of 16 amino acids. From germline, CDR1 is KGHSH and CDR2 LQKENI.

The chain carries TRBV5-4 and TRBJ2-5; 10 nucleotides match TRBD2. V lost 4 bases to trimming and J lost 5 bases; unmatched junction nucleotides: 11. Per the germline V gene, CDR1 is SGHNT and CDR2 is YYREEE (reference sequence). This CDR3 region has 16 residues. CDR3 residues: CASSPAPDSGRETQYF. The CDR3 nucleotides are TGTGCCAGCAGCCCCGCCCCGGATAGCGGGAGGGAGACCCAGTACTTC. Using reference TRBV5-4 and TRBJ2-5 for the parts outside the CDR3, the full variable domain is ETGVTQSPTHLIKTRGQQVTLRCSSQSGHNTVSWYQQALGQGPQFIFQYYREEENGRGNFPPRFSGLQFPNYSSELNVNALELDDSALYLCASSPAPDSGRETQYFGPGTRLLVL.

This chain connects TRBV29-1 to TRBJ1-1; D not certain. V dropped 4 bases and J dropped 0 bases, with 12 bases sitting between them. The CDR3 length is 14 residues. Looked up from germline, CDR1 is SQVTM and CDR2 is ANQGSEA. CDR3 residues: CSVGGRRVNTEAFF. CDR3 DNA sequence: TGCAGCGTTGGAGGCAGAAGAGTGAACACTGAAGCTTTCTTT.

The V call is TRBV4-1, the J call TRBJ2-1; 10 nucleotides align to TRBD2. With 3 bases clipped from V and 4 bases from J, the junction kept 6 bases outside the gene matches. CDR1 is MGHRA, CDR2 YSYEKL, per germline. The CDR3 runs to 16 residues. In DNA form, the CDR3 reads TGCGCCAGCAGCCACCCGACTAGCGGGCCGTACAATGAGCAGTTCTTC. Translating gives CASSHPTSGPYNEQFF.

This chain connects TRBV5-1 to TRBJ2-3; TRBD2 agrees at 10 bases. The CDR3 spans 16 residues. Germline CDR1 SGHRS, CDR2 YFSETQ. J was trimmed by 2 bases and V by 4 bases; bases with no gene match: 7. CDR3 nucleotide sequence: TGCGCCAGCAGCCCTAGTAGCGGGGGGCTCACAGATACGCAGTATTTT. Protein product: CASSPSSGGLTDTQYF.

V is TRBV5-1 and J is TRBJ1-3; D not resolved. V was clipped by 4 bases and J by 0 bases, with 11 bases between them. Germline values: CDR1 SGHRS, CDR2 YFSETQ. This CDR3 is 15 amino acids long. CDR3 protein: CASSPDGSSGNTIYF. The CDR3 DNA is TGCGCCAGCAGCCCGGACGGGAGCTCTGGAAACACCATATATTTT.

The V gene is TRBV19, the J gene TRBJ1-1, with a tentative D call TRBD1 (5 bases). This CDR3 region has 15 residues. The V and J ends lost 2 bases and 1 base respectively, with 11 bases between them. Germline V CDR1 and CDR2: LNHDA, SQIVND (reference sequence). The CDR3 region is CASSINRQTNTEAFF. In DNA form, the CDR3 reads TGTGCCAGTAGTATAAACCGACAGACGAACACTGAAGCTTTCTTT.

J is TRBJ1-2 and V is TRBV6-6; D might be TRBD1 (5 bases). CDR1 is MNHNY, CDR2 SVGAGI, per germline (reference sequence). V was trimmed by 5 bases and J by 3 bases, leaving 13 bases between them. This CDR3 is built from 14 residues. This CDR3 is CASSDSGPHYGYTF. The CDR3 region has the DNA TGTGCCAGCAGTGATTCAGGGCCCCACTATGGCTACACCTTC.

This clone was found a few times. This rearrangement joins TRBV4-1 to TRBJ1-1; TRBD1 matches at 9 bases. Looked up from germline, CDR1 is MGHRA and CDR2 is YSYEKL. The V and J ends lost 1 base and 3 bases, in that order; junction bases with no gene match: 3. CDR3 size: 15 residues. CDR3 DNA sequence: TGCGCCAGCAGCCAAGCCACAGGGGGCTACACTGAAGCTTTCTTT. Amino acid sequence: CASSQATGGYTEAFF.

This clone was detected only a few times. The sample contains more than one DNA sequence encoding this CDR3. The chain recombines TRBV6-5 with TRBJ1-1; D is unclear. Germline V CDR1 and CDR2: MNHEY, SVGAGI. This CDR3 is built from 13 residues. The V and J ends lost 2 bases and 1 base respectively, with 5 bases between them. The CDR3 spells CASSYGQNTEAFF. Here the CDR3 DNA reads TGTGCCAGCAGTTACGGGCAGAACACTGAAGCTTTCTTT.

The gene calls are TRBV7-2 and TRBJ2-2; 11 nucleotides match TRBD1. CDR1 is SGHTA and CDR2 is FQGNSA in the germline V gene. This CDR3 has 17 residues. V lost 0 bases and J lost 5; bases outside the gene matches: 5. The DNA for the CDR3 is TGTGCCAGCAGCTTAGCCCTGGACAGGGGGCTTACCGGGGAGCTGTTTTTT. Residues: CASSLALDRGLTGELFF.

The rearrangement uses TRBV6-6 and TRBJ1-2; D is unresolved. This CDR3 is built from 12 residues. CDR1 and CDR2 (germline): MNHNY, SVGAGI (reference sequence). The ends were cut back, 6 bases at V and 0 bases at J, with 5 bases in the middle. CDR3 nucleotides: TGTGCCAGCAGAACAGCTAACTATGGCTACACCTTC. The encoded protein is CASRTANYGYTF.

There are a few counts of this clone. For the CDR3, the DNA is TGTGCCAGCTCACCGGCTGGCCAAACTAACTATGGCTACACCTTC. Amino acid sequence: CASSPAGQTNYGYTF. This chain links TRBV18 with TRBJ1-2; D is unresolved. Germline V gene lookup returns CDR1 KGHSH and CDR2 LQKENI. With 3 bases removed from V and 0 bases from J, the gap between germline ends came to 11 bases. This CDR3 comprises 15 residues.